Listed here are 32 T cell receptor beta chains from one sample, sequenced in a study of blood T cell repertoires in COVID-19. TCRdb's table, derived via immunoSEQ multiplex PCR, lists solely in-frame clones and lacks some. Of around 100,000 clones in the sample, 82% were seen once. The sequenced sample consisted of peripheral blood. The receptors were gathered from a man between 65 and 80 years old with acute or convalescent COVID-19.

The CDR3 DNA reads as TGTGCCAGCAGTGACGACAGGAGTCCTCAGCCCCAGCATTTT. It translates to CASSDDRSPQPQHF. The chain links TRBV6-1 to TRBJ1-5; perhaps TRBD1 as D (6 bases). Trimming took off 3 bases at V and 6 bases at J, with 12 bases between the two ends. The CDR3 totals 14 residues. CDR1 and CDR2 from the germline V gene are MNHNS and SASEGT.

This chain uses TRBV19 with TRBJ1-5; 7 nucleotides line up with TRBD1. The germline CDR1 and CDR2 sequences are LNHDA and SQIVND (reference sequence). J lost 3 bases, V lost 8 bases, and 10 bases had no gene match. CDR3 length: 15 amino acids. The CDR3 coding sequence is TGTGCCAGTTCAACTCCCGGGACAGTCAATCAGCCCCAGCATTTT. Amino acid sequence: CASSTPGTVNQPQHF.

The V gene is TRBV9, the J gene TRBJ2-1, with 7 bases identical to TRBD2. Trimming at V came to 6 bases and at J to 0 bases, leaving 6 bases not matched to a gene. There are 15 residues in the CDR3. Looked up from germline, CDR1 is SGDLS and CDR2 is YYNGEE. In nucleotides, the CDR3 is TGTGCCAGCACCACCGGGGGGAGCTCCTACAATGAGCAGTTCTTC. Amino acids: CASTTGGSSYNEQFF.

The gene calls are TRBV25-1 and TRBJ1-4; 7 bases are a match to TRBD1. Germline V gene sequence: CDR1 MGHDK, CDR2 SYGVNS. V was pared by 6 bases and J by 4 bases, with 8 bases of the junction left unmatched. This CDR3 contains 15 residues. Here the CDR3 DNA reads TGTGCCAGCAGGAGCCGGACAGGTCATAATGAAAAACTGTTTTTT. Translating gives CASRSRTGHNEKLFF.

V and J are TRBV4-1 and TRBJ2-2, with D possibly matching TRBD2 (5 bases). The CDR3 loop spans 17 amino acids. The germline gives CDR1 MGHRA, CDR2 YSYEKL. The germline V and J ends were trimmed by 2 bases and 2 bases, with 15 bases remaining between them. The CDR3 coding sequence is TGCGCCAGCAGCCAAAAAGCGGCAGCCATAAACACCGGGGAGCTGTTTTTT. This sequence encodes CASSQKAAAINTGELFF.

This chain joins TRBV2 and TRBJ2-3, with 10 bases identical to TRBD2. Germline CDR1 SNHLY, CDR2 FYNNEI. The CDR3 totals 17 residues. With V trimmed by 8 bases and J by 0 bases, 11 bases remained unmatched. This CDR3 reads CASPALLAGYSTDTQYF. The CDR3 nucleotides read TGTGCCAGCCCTGCCCTACTAGCGGGATATAGCACAGATACGCAGTATTTT.

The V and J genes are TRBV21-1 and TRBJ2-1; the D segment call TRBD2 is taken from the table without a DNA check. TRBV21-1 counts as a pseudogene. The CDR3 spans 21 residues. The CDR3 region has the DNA TGTGCCAGCAGCAAAGCGCTCCCGGTTATAGGATCTAGCGGGAGGATTAGTGAGCAGTTCTTC. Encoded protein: CASSKALPVIGSSGRISEQFF.

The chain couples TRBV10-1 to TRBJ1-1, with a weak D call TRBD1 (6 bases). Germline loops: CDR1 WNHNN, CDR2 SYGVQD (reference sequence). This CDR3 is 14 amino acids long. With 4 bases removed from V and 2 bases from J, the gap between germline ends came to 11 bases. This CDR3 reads CASSVGQFNTEAFF. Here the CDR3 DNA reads TGCGCCAGCAGTGTTGGACAGTTCAACACTGAAGCTTTCTTT.

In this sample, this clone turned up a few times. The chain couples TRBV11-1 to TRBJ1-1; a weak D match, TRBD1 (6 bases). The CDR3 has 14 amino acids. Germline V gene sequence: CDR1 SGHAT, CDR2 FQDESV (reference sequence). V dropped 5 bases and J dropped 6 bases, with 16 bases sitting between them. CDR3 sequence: CASSHSPGESEAFF. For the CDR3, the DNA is TGTGCCAGCAGCCATTCTCCAGGGGAGTCTGAAGCTTTCTTT.

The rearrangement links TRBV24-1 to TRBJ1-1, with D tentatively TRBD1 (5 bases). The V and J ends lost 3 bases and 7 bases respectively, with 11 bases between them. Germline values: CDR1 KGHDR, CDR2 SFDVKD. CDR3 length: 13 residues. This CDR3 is CATSDPDRYEAFF. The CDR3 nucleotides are TGTGCCACCAGTGATCCCGACAGATATGAAGCTTTCTTT.

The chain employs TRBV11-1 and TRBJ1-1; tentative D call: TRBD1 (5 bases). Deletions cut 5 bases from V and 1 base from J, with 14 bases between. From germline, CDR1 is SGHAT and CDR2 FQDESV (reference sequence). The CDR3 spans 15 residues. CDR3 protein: CASSGGGRSNTEAFF. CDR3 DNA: TGTGCCAGCAGCGGGGGGGGACGATCGAACACTGAAGCTTTCTTT.

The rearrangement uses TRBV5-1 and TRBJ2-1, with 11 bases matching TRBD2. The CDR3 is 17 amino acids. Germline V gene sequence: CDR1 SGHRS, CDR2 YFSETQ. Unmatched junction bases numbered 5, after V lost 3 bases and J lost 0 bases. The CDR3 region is CASSSGTSGSSYNEQFF. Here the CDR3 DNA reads TGCGCCAGCAGCTCCGGGACTAGCGGAAGCTCCTACAATGAGCAGTTCTTC. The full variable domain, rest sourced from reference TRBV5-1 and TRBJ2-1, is KAGVTQTPRYLIKTRGQQVTLSCSPISGHRSVSWYQQTPGQGLQFLFEYFSETQRNKGNFPGRFSGRQFSNSRSEMNVSTLELGDSALYLCASSSGTSGSSYNEQFFGPGTRLTVL.

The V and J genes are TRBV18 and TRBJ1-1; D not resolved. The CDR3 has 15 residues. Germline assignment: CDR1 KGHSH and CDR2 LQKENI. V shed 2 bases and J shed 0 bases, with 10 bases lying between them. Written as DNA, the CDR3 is TGTGCCAGCTCACCATTAGCAGAGCTGAACACTGAAGCTTTCTTT. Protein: CASSPLAELNTEAFF.

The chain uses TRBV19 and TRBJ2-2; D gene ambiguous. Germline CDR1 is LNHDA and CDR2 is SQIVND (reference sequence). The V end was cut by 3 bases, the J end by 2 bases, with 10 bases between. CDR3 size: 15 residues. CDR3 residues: CASSILELNTGELFF. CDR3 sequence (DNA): TGTGCCAGTAGTATTTTGGAGTTAAACACCGGGGAGCTGTTTTTT.

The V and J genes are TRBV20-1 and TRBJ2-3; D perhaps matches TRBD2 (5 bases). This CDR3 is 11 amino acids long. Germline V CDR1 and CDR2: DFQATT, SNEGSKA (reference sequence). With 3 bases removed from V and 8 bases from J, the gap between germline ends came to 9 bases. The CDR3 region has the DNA TGCAGTGCTAGTACTAGTGTTACGCAGTATTTT. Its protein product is CSASTSVTQYF.

DNA of the CDR3: TGTGCCAGCAGTACGACAGGGTGGACTTCCTATGGCTACACCTTC. Residues: CASSTTGWTSYGYTF. The chain uses TRBV6-5 and TRBJ1-2, with 7 bases lining up with TRBD1. The V gene end was trimmed by 5 bases and the J gene end by 4 bases; junction bases not matched to a gene: 10. The germline CDR1 and CDR2 sequences are MNHEY and SVGAGI. The CDR3 has 15 residues.

DNA for the CDR3: TGTGCCAGCAGTGAGGGAGGGGGCGAGCAGTACTTC. Translation: CASSEGGGEQYF. The chain has TRBV2 and TRBJ2-7; D perhaps matches TRBD2 (7 bases). The germline V gene has CDR1 SNHLY and CDR2 FYNNEI. The CDR3 runs to 12 residues. V shed 3 bases and J shed 6 bases, with 9 bases lying between them.

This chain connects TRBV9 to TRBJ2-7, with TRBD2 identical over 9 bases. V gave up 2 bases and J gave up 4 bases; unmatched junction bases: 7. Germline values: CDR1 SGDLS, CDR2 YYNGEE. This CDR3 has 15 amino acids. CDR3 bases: TGTGCCAGCAGCGTCGACCCGACTAGCGGTTACGAGCAGTACTTC. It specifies CASSVDPTSGYEQYF.

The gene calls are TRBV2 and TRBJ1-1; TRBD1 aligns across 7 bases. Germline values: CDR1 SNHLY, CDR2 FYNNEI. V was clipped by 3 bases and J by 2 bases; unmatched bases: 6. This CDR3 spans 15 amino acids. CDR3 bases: TGTGCCAGCAGTGAGACAGGGCAACGTAACACTGAAGCTTTCTTT. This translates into CASSETGQRNTEAFF. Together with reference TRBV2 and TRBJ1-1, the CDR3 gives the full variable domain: EPEVTQTPSHQVTQMGQEVILRCVPISNHLYFYWYRQILGQKVEFLVSFYNNEISEKSEIFDDQFSVERPDGSNFTLKIRSTKLEDSAMYFCASSETGQRNTEAFFGQGTRLTVV.

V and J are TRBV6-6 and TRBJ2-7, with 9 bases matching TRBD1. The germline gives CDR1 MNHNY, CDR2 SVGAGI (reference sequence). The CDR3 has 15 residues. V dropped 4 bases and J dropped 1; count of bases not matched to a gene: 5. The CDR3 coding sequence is TGTGCCAGCAGTTCCTCCGGACAGGGGTCCTACGAGCAGTACTTC. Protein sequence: CASSSSGQGSYEQYF.

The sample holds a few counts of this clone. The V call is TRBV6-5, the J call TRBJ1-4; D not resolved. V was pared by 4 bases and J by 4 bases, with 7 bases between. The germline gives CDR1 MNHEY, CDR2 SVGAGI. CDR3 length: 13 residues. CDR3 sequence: CASSSQVNEKLFF. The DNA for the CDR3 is TGTGCCAGCAGTTCCCAGGTTAATGAAAAACTGTTTTTT.

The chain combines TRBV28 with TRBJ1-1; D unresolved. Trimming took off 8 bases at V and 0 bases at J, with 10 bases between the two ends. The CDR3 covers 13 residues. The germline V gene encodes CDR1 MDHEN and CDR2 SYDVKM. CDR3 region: CASLGSMNTEAFF. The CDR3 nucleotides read TGTGCCAGCCTCGGGAGCATGAACACTGAAGCTTTCTTT. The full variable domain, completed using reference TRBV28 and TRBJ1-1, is DVKVTQSSRYLVKRTGEKVFLECVQDMDHENMFWYRQDPGLGLRLIYFSYDVKMKEKGDIPEGYSVSREKKERFSLILESASTNQTSMYLCASLGSMNTEAFFGQGTRLTVV.

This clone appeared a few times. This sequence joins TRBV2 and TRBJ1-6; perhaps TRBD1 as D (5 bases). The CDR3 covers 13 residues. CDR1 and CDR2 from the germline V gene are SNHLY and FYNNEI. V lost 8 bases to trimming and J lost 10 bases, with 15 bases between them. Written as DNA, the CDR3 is TGTGCCAGCGAGTTCAGGGTAAACTCACCCCTCCACTTT. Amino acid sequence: CASEFRVNSPLHF.

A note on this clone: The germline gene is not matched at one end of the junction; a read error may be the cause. The DNA of the CDR3 is TGTGCCAGCAGTTACCAACCGGGACAGGGTTCATCCCTCCACTTT. Protein product: CASSYQPGQGSSLHF. The V and J genes are TRBV6-5 and TRBJ1-6; 9 nucleotides match TRBD1. The CDR3 runs 15 residues. In germline, CDR1 is MNHEY, CDR2 SVGAGI.

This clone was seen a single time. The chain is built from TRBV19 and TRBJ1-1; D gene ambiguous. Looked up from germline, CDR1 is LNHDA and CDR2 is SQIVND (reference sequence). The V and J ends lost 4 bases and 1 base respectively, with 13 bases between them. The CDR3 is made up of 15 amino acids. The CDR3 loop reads CASSKGGLPNTEAFF. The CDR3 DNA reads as TGTGCCAGTAGTAAGGGAGGACTGCCGAACACTGAAGCTTTCTTT.

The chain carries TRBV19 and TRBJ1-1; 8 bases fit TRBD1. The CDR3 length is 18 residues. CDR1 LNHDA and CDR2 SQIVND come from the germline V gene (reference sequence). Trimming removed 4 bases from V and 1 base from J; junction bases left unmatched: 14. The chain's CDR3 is CASSRGQAQVRGNTEAFF. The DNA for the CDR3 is TGTGCCAGTAGTAGGGGACAGGCTCAAGTCAGGGGGAACACTGAAGCTTTCTTT. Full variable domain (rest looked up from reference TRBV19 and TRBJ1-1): DGGITQSPKYLFRKEGQNVTLSCEQNLNHDAMYWYRQDPGQGLRLIYYSQIVNDFQKGDIAEGYSVSREKKESFPLTVTSAQKNPTAFYLCASSRGQAQVRGNTEAFFGQGTRLTVV.

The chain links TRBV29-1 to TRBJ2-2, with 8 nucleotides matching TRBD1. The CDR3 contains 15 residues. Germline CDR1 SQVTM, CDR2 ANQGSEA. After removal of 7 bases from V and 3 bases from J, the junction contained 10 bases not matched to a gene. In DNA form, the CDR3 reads TGCAGCGCACGGCACAGGGGGACGGACACCGGGGAGCTGTTTTTT. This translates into CSARHRGTDTGELFF.

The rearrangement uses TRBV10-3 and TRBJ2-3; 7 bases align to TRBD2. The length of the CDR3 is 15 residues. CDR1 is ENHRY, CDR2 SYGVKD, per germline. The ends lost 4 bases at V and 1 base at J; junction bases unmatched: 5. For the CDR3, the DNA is TGTGCCATCAGTGCTGGCGGGAGCGGCACAGATACGCAGTATTTT. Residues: CAISAGGSGTDTQYF.

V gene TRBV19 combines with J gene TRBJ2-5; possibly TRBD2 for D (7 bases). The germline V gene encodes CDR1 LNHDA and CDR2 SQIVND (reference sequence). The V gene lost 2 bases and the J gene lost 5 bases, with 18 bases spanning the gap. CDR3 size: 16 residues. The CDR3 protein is CASSILGSRGGETQYF. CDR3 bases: TGTGCCAGTAGTATACTGGGGTCCCGCGGGGGCGAGACCCAGTACTTC.

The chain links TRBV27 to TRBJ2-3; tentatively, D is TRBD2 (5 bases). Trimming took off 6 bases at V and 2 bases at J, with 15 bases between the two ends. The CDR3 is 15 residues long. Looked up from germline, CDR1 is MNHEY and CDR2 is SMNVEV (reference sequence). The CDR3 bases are TGTGCCAGCAGAAGGACTTTAACTTCCACAGATACGCAGTATTTT. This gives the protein CASRRTLTSTDTQYF.

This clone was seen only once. CDR3 amino acids: CASSSLGQGATEAFF. The CDR3 region has the DNA TGCGCCAGCAGCTCTCTAGGACAGGGGGCCACTGAAGCTTTCTTT. The chain combines TRBV5-1 with TRBJ1-1; TRBD1 agrees at 11 bases. The CDR3 is 15 amino acids. The V gene's germline CDR1 is SGHRS and CDR2 YFSETQ. V trimming: 3 bases; J trimming: 4 bases; junction bases outside the gene matches: 5.

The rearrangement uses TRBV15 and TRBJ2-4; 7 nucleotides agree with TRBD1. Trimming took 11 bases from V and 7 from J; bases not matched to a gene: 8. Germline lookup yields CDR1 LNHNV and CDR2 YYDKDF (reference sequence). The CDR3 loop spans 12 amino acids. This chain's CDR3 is CAAGDSLNIQYF. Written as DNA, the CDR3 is TGTGCCGCCGGGGACAGCTTGAACATTCAGTACTTC.